This T cell receptor (beta chain) was captured by sequencing in a study of T-cell memory formation after mild COVID-19. TCRdb reanalysed the 5' RACE reads using MiXCR and keeps one entry per CDR3 protein. The table includes about 400,000 distinct CDR3 sequences, about 15% detected once. The trim removed 7 bases at V and 3 bases at J, leaving 6 bases unmatched. The CDR3 sequence is 16 residues long. Material for sequencing was PBMCs or a T cell subset sorted from them (not recorded which). The receptor comes from a young man who had mild COVID-19 (a few samples of this study predate the infection). Cell type and time point are not known. V usage is TRBV12-3 or TRBV12-4 and J usage is TRBJ2-5; 15 bases match TRBD2. The CDR3 sequence: CASIQGLAGGEETQYF. DNA of the CDR3: TGTGCCAGCATCCAAGGACTAGCGGGGGGGGAAGAGACCCAGTACTTC.